This TCR beta chain is from a study of blood T cell repertoires in COVID-19. Overall study: The cDNA or gDNA used as material had been derived from T cells, B-cell-depleted T cells, or PBMCs.

Measured with immunoSEQ multiplex PCR; TCRdb has only the in-frame clones, and not every one. The sample yields 150,000 or so clones, over 80% seen once. This clone showed up many times. Participant age was roughly 18 to 90 years, and participants resided in approximately 24 US areas. The specimen was PBMCs or T cells enriched from blood (not recorded which). The TCR originated in a woman between 50 and 59 years old who had recovered from COVID-19.

CDR3 DNA sequence: TGTGCCAGCAGTGACCAGGGGAACACTGAAGCTTTCTTT. Translation: CASSDQGNTEAFF. V and J are TRBV2 and TRBJ1-1; possible D gene TRBD1, 5 bases. The V gene lost 3 bases and the J gene lost 1 base, with 6 bases spanning the gap. Looked up from germline, CDR1 is SNHLY and CDR2 is FYNNEI. The CDR3 covers 13 residues.